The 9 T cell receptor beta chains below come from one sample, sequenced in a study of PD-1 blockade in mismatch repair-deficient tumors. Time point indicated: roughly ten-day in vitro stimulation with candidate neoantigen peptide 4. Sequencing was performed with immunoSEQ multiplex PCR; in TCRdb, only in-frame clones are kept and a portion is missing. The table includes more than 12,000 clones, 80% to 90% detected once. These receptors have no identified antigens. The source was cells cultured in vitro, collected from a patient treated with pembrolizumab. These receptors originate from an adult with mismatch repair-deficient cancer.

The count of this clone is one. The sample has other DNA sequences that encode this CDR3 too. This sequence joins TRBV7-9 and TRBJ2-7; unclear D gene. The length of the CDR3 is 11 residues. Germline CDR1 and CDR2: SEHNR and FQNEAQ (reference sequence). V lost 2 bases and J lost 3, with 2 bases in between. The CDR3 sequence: CASSLSYEQYF. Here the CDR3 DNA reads TGTGCCAGCAGCTTAAGCTACGAGCAGTACTTC.

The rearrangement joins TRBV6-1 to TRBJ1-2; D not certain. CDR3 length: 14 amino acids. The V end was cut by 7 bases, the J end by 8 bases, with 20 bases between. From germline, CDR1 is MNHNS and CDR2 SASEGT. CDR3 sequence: CASILLQANGGYTF. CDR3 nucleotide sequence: TGTGCCAGCATTTTGTTGCAGGCAAATGGAGGCTACACCTTC.

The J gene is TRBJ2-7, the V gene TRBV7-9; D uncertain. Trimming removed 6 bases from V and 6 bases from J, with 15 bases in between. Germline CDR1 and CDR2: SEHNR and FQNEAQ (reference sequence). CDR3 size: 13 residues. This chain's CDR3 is CASSFDIATEQYF. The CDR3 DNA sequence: TGTGCCAGCAGTTTTGACATCGCTACCGAGCAGTACTTC.

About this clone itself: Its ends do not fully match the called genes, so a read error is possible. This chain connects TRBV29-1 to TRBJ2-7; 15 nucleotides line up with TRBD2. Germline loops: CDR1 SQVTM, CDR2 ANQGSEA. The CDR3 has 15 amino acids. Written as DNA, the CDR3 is TGCAGCGTTGAGGGACTAGCGGGAGGAATCAACGAGCGGTACTTC. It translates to CSVEGLAGGINERYF.

CDR3 in amino acids: CASSYSPGINTGELFF. The CDR3 DNA reads as TGTGCCAGCAGTTACTCGCCAGGGATAAACACCGGGGAGCTGTTTTTT. V gene TRBV6-5 combines with J gene TRBJ2-2; D perhaps matches TRBD1 (5 bases). The CDR3 runs 16 residues. CDR1 and CDR2 (germline): MNHEY, SVGAGI. V shed 0 bases and J shed 2 bases, with 10 bases lying between them.

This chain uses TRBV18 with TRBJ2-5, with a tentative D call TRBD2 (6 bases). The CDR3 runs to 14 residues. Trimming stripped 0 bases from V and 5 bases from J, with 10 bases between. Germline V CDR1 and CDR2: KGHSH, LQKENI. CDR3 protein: CASSPPAGRETQYF. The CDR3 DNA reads TGTGCCAGCTCACCACCGGCAGGGAGGGAGACCCAGTACTTC.

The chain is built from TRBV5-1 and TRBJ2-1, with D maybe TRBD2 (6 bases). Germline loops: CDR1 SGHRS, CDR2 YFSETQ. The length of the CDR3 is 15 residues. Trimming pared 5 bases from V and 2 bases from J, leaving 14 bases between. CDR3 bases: TGCGCCAGCAGTCAGGTAGCGGTTGCCTACAATGAGCAGTTCTTC. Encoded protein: CASSQVAVAYNEQFF.

This CDR3 reads CASSLDGTGSYEQYF. CDR3 DNA sequence: TGCGCCAGCAGCTTGGATGGGACAGGCTCCTACGAGCAGTACTTC. J is TRBJ2-7 and V is TRBV5-1; TRBD1 matches at 8 bases. The V gene's germline CDR1 is SGHRS and CDR2 YFSETQ. V shed 0 bases, J shed 0 bases, and the junction held 2 bases outside the gene matches. The CDR3 runs to 15 residues.

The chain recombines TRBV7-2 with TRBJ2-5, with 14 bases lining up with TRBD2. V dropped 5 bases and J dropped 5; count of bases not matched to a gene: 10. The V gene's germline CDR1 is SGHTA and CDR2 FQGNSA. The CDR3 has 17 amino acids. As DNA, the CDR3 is TGTGCCAGCAGCCACGGACTAGCGGGAGGTGGTAGGGAGACCCAGTACTTC. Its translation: CASSHGLAGGGRETQYF.